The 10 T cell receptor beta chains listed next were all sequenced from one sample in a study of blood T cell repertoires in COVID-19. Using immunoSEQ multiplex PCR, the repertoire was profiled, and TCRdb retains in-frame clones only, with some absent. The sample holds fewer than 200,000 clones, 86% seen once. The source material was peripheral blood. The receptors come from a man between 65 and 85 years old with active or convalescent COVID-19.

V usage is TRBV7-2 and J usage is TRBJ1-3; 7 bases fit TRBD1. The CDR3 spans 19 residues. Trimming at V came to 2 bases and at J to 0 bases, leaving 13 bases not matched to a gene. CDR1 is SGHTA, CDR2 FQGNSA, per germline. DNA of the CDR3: TGTGCCAGCAGCTTAAGTGGACAGGCCCAGTTTTACTCTGGAAACACCATATATTTT. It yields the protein CASSLSGQAQFYSGNTIYF.

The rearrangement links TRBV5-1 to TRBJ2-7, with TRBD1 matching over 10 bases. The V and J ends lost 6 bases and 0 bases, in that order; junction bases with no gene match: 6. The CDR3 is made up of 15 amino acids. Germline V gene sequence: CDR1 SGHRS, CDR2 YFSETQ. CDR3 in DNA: TGCGCCAGCACGTGGGGGACAGGGGTCTCCTACGAGCAGTACTTC. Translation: CASTWGTGVSYEQYF. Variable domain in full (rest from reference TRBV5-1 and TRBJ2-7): KAGVTQTPRYLIKTRGQQVTLSCSPISGHRSVSWYQQTPGQGLQFLFEYFSETQRNKGNFPGRFSGRQFSNSRSEMNVSTLELGDSALYLCASTWGTGVSYEQYFGPGTRLTVT.

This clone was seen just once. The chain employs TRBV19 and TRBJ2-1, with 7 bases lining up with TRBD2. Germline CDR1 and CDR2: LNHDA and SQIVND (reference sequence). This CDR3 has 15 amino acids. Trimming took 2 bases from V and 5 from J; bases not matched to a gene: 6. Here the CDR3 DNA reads TGTGCCAGTAGTATAATAAGGACTAGAGACAATGAGCAGTTCTTC. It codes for CASSIIRTRDNEQFF.

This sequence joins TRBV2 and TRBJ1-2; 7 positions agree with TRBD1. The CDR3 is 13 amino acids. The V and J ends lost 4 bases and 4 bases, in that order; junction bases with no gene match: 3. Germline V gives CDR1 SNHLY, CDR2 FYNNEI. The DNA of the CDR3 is TGTGCCAGCAGTGGACAGGGCCTCTATGGCTACACCTTC. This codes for CASSGQGLYGYTF.

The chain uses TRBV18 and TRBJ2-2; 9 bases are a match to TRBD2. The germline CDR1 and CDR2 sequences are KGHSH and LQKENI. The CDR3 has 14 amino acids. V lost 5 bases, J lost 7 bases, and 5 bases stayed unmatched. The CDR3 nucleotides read TGTGCCAGCTCAACAGCGGGAGGAGTCGGGGAGCTGTTTTTT. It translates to CASSTAGGVGELFF. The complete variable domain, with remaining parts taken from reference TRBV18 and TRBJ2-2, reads NAGVMQNPRHLVRRRGQEARLRCSPMKGHSHVYWYRQLPEEGLKFMVYLQKENIIDESGMPKERFSAEFPKEGPSILRIQQVVRGDSAAYFCASSTAGGVGELFFGEGSRLTVL.

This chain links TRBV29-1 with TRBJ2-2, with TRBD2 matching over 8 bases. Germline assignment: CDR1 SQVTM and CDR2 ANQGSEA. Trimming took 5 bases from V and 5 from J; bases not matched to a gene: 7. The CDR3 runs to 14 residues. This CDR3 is CSVIGGRRTGELFF. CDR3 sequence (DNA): TGCAGCGTTATTGGCGGGAGGAGAACCGGGGAGCTGTTTTTT.

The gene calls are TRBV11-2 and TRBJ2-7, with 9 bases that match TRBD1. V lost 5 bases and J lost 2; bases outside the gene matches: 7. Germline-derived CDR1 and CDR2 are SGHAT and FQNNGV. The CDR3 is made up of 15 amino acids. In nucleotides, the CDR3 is TGTGCCAGCAGCCCTAGACAGGGGGGGACCTACGAGCAGTACTTC. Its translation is CASSPRQGGTYEQYF.

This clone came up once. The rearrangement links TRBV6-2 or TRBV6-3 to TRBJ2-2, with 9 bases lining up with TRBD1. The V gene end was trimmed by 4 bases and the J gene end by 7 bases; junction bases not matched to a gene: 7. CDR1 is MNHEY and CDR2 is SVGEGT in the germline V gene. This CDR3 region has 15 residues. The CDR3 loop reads CASSSNRGLIGELFF. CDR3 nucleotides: TGTGCCAGCAGTTCCAACAGGGGGCTGATCGGGGAGCTGTTTTTT.

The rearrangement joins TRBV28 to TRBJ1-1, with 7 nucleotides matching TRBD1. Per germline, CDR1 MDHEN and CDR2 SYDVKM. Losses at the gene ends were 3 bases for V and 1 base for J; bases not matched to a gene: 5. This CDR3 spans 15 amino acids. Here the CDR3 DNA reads TGTGCCAGCAGTTTCGGCGACAGGGAGAACACTGAAGCTTTCTTT. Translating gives CASSFGDRENTEAFF.

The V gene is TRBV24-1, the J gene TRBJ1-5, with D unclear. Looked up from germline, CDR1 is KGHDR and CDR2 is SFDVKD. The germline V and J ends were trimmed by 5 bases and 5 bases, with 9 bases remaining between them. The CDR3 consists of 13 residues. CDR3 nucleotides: TGTGCCACCAGTGGGAAGGGAGATCAGCCCCAGCATTTT. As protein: CATSGKGDQPQHF.